This TCR beta chain was recorded in a study of sequential checkpoint blockade in melanoma. Study as a whole: First-line arms were nivolumab then ipilimumab, or the reverse, randomized 1:1.

The treatment denotes: randomized to nivolumab then ipilimumab (arm A) or the reverse (arm B). None of the patients previously received DNA-damaging chemotherapy. PBMC sorting kept live CD3+CD8+ cells without CD19 or CD56. The data were produced by immunoSEQ multiplex PCR, yet TCRdb's version contains in-frame clones alone and is incomplete. Among 4,000 to 6,500 clones, over 65% were seen once, and the ten largest hold over 25%. V gave up 5 bases and J gave up 6 bases; unmatched junction bases: 8. CDR3 length: 14 residues. Germline CDR1 reads SGHRS; CDR2 reads YFSETQ. This TCR was recovered from a human donor with melanoma. This material consisted of CD8+ T cells sorted from blood (inferred from file names), taken from a patient given nivolumab and ipilimumab in sequence. The rearrangement joins TRBV5-1 to TRBJ2-7; 10 bases are shared with TRBD2. The CDR3 bases are TGCGCCAGCAGTATAGCGGGGGGCGAATCCGAGCAGTACTTC. Translated, it gives CASSIAGGESEQYF.